These T cell receptor beta chains were read from a single sample in a study of monozygotic twins with inflammatory bowel disease. TCRdb re-analyzed the 5' RACE reads; it lists each CDR3 protein once, without DNA. The table lists about 210,000 distinct CDR3 sequences, with 1.6% in the top ten. The sequencing input was blood. The source of these receptors is a human donor with ulcerative colitis or Crohn's disease, or a healthy co-twin of an affected twin (not recorded which). The CDR3 runs from the conserved cysteine through the conserved F or W. The order of the fields is J gene, V gene, CDR3 protein.

>TRBJ2-7|TRBV12-3/TRBV12-4
CASSRGGTVPYEQYF
>TRBJ2-2|TRBV11-2
CASSLERTSANTGELFF
>TRBJ1-2|TRBV4-2
CASSQVGEYGYTF
>TRBJ2-3|TRBV18
CASSPPEVDTQYF
>TRBJ1-4|TRBV6-1
CALGGLGNEKLFF
>TRBJ1-4|TRBV19
CASNDGTLVEKLFF
>TRBJ1-3|TRBV12-3/TRBV12-4
CASGSDRDGRNTIYF
>TRBJ2-7|TRBV12-3/TRBV12-4
CASSFGRGGWSYEQYF
>TRBJ1-6|TRBV5-1
CASSLGDVNSPLHF
>TRBJ2-5|TRBV11-2
CASSRGLAGGETQYF
>TRBJ2-1|TRBV24-1
CATSATNRDNEQFF
>TRBJ2-1|TRBV29-1
CSVEMIGGLGQFF
>TRBJ1-1|TRBV5-4
CASSPGGRPEAFF
>TRBJ1-5|TRBV10-3
CAISEGDQPQHF
>TRBJ1-2|TRBV5-4
CASSLLPRPGEANYGYTF
>TRBJ2-2|TRBV25-1
CASSRGQADFTGELFF
>TRBJ2-7|TRBV18
CASSPAQGANYEQYF
>TRBJ1-2|TRBV20-1
CSASLRQGAHGYTF
>TRBJ2-7|TRBV24-1
CASKADRTGAYEQYF
>TRBJ2-7|TRBV6-1
CASSRTSGNYEQYF
>TRBJ2-3|TRBV5-1
CASSLTAQFTDTQYF
>TRBJ1-1|TRBV10-3
CAISSPLNRGLYTEAFF
>TRBJ1-1|TRBV12-3/TRBV12-4
CASSFQGGGTEAFF
>TRBJ2-1|TRBV18
CASSQQSSYNEQFF
>TRBJ2-2|TRBV5-4
CASSLGGQAGEVFF
>TRBJ1-4|TRBV5-1
CASSSQVAGEKLFF
>TRBJ1-6|TRBV10-3
CAISEGRVPLHF
>TRBJ2-7|TRBV24-1
CATSDPAGGTYEQYF
>TRBJ1-4|TRBV4-2
CASSQFSQGGDKLFF
>TRBJ1-1|TRBV5-1
CASSLRDRGAAMNTEAFF
>TRBJ2-7|TRBV20-1
CSASGAYEQYF
>TRBJ2-1|TRBV6-5
CAIEYGTGGFNEQFF
>TRBJ2-7|TRBV7-2
CASSSLGLAVTYEQYF
>TRBJ2-1|TRBV7-6
CASSSGTSGGLTYNEQFF
>TRBJ1-5|TRBV20-1
CSASTANSNQPQHF
>TRBJ2-2|TRBV2
CASRGLANTGELFF
>TRBJ1-2|TRBV6-5
CASRPRENYGYTF
>TRBJ1-1|TRBV20-1
CSARRWDDRTEAFF
>TRBJ2-5|TRBV11-2
CASSLVSNQETQYF
>TRBJ1-5|TRBV5-1
CASSFPGGHQPQHF
>TRBJ1-2|TRBV14
CASSQGTGNGYTF
>TRBJ1-1|TRBV27
CASRWGGGTEAFF
>TRBJ2-2|TRBV6-2/TRBV6-3
CASSYKGELFF
>TRBJ1-3|TRBV7-2
CASSSGTVTRNTIYF
>TRBJ1-1|TRBV5-1
CASFGGGSTEAFF
>TRBJ2-7|TRBV20-1
CSARAHRGSYEQYF